The 22 T cell receptor beta chains below come from one sample, sequenced in a study of spatial heterogeneity in lung cancer. One entry per CDR3 protein, called by TCRdb with MiXCR from the 5' RACE reads. The data show tens of thousands of distinct CDR3 sequences, around 6.1% seen once. The time point here: blood at routine non-recurrence follow-up after resection. Unsorted whole RNA from tumor, nontumor lung or frozen PBMC underwent sequencing. Sequenced material: PBMCs, taken at follow-up. Receptors were obtained from a male donor with early-stage non-small cell lung cancer.

This sequence joins TRBV12-3 or TRBV12-4 and TRBJ1-5, with D possibly matching TRBD1 (5 bases). There are 14 residues in the CDR3. Trimming pared 5 bases from V and 6 bases from J, leaving 14 bases between. The CDR3 DNA reads TGTGCCAGCAGTCCCCTAGGGGTTCGTCAGCCCCAGCATTTT. Its translation is CASSPLGVRQPQHF.

This clonotype was counted at least ten times. V and J are TRBV6-2 or TRBV6-3 and TRBJ2-5; a weak D match, TRBD1 (6 bases). The CDR3 runs 14 residues. Germline loops: CDR1 MNHEY, CDR2 SVGEGT. V was pared by 5 bases and J by 4 bases, with 14 bases between. The CDR3 reads CASSGATGLETQYF. For the CDR3, the DNA is TGTGCCAGCAGTGGAGCTACAGGGTTAGAGACCCAGTACTTC.

In this sample, this clonotype turned up many times. V is TRBV12-3 or TRBV12-4 and J is TRBJ2-5, with D unclear. The CDR3 has 14 residues. V dropped 0 bases and J dropped 2 bases, with 7 bases sitting between them. In nucleotides, the CDR3 is TGTGCCAGCAGTTTAGCGAGCTATCAAGAGACCCAGTACTTC. Translated, it gives CASSLASYQETQYF.

This clonotype was seen ten or more times. The chain has TRBV6-2 or TRBV6-3 and TRBJ1-5, with D possibly TRBD1 on 5 matching bases. CDR1 MNHEY and CDR2 SVGEGT come from the germline V gene. Trimming pared 5 bases from V and 5 bases from J, leaving 13 bases between. The CDR3 loop spans 14 amino acids. CDR3 in DNA: TGTGCCAGCAGTCCTTCCGTAGGGGATCAGCCCCAGCATTTT. Its protein product is CASSPSVGDQPQHF.

This clonotype showed up many times. The chain couples TRBV7-9 to TRBJ2-5; 15 bases fit TRBD2. This CDR3 comprises 16 residues. Germline V CDR1 and CDR2: SEHNR, FQNEAQ (reference sequence). With V trimmed by 5 bases and J by 5 bases, 6 bases remained unmatched. The CDR3 protein is CASSPGLAGGPETQYF. The CDR3, as DNA: TGTGCCAGCAGCCCCGGACTAGCGGGGGGGCCCGAGACCCAGTACTTC. Supplemented by reference TRBV7-9 and TRBJ2-5, the full variable domain reads DTGVSQNPRHKITKRGQNVTFRCDPISEHNRLYWYRQTLGQGPEFLTYFQNEAQLEKSRLLSDRFSAERPKGSFSTLEIQRTEQGDSAMYLCASSPGLAGGPETQYFGPGTRLLVL.

There are a few counts of this clonotype. The chain combines TRBV3-1 with TRBJ1-5; tentatively, D is TRBD1 (6 bases). The CDR3 runs to 13 residues. Trimming took off 4 bases at V and 5 bases at J, with 9 bases between the two ends. Per germline, CDR1 LGHDT and CDR2 YNNKEL (reference sequence). The CDR3 bases are TGTGCCAGCAGCCCGACAGGCCATCAGCCCCAGCATTTT. Amino acid sequence: CASSPTGHQPQHF.

This chain uses TRBV2 with TRBJ1-1; D is uncertain. This CDR3 has 15 residues. V was clipped by 2 bases and J by 4 bases, with 14 bases between them. The germline CDR1 and CDR2 sequences are SNHLY and FYNNEI. For the CDR3, the DNA is TGTGCCAGCAGTGAAATTGGTTGGGCACTCACTGAAGCTTTCTTT. Amino acids: CASSEIGWALTEAFF.

This clonotype is labeled as medium-sized. The rearrangement uses TRBV10-3 and TRBJ1-2; 9 positions agree with TRBD1. In germline, CDR1 is ENHRY, CDR2 SYGVKD. CDR3 length: 14 residues. V gave up 3 bases and J gave up 7 bases; unmatched junction bases: 6. The CDR3: CAISEKQGALGYTF. The CDR3 nucleotides are TGTGCCATCAGTGAAAAACAGGGGGCCCTTGGCTACACCTTC.

V usage is TRBV6-5 and J usage is TRBJ1-4, with 9 bases aligning to TRBD1. The CDR3 contains 15 residues. Trimming took 6 bases from V and 5 from J; bases not matched to a gene: 7. Germline CDR1 reads MNHEY; CDR2 reads SVGAGI. The CDR3 sequence is CASSHAGTGNEKLFF. The CDR3 nucleotides read TGTGCCAGCAGCCATGCCGGGACAGGGAATGAAAAACTGTTTTTT.

This clonotype was seen ten or more times. This chain uses TRBV9 with TRBJ1-6; weak D call: TRBD1 (6 bases). Trimming removed 3 bases from V and 3 bases from J, with 16 bases in between. The CDR3 runs 17 residues. The germline V gene encodes CDR1 SGDLS and CDR2 YYNGEE. The CDR3 nucleotides read TGTGCCAGCAGCGACCGACAGGAGCTCGACTATAATTCACCCCTCCACTTT. It specifies CASSDRQELDYNSPLHF.

In this sample, this clonotype turned up many times. CDR3 amino acids: CASSSVMTSGPTYNEQFF. Written as DNA, the CDR3 is TGTGCCAGCAGTTCCGTGATGACTAGCGGGCCCACCTACAATGAGCAGTTCTTC. The J gene is TRBJ2-1, the V gene TRBV27, with TRBD2 identical over 10 bases. CDR3 size: 18 residues. CDR1 is MNHEY, CDR2 SMNVEV, per germline (reference sequence). V shed 4 bases and J 2 bases; nucleotides not matched to a gene: 11.

The genes are TRBV5-1 and TRBJ2-3, with 10 bases that match TRBD1. The V gene's germline CDR1 is SGHRS and CDR2 YFSETQ. The CDR3 sequence is 16 residues long. Trimming removed 4 bases from V and 1 base from J; junction bases left unmatched: 6. CDR3 DNA: TGCGCCAGCAGCCGCTCCGGGACAGGGGGCACAGATACGCAGTATTTT. As protein: CASSRSGTGGTDTQYF.

This clonotype was observed a handful of times. The chain links TRBV20-1 to TRBJ1-2, with TRBD1 matching 7 bases. This CDR3 is 16 amino acids long. CDR1 and CDR2 (germline): DFQATT, SNEGSKA (reference sequence). V lost 2 bases, J lost 0 bases, and 9 bases stayed unmatched. The CDR3 loop reads CSARQTGAGANYGYTF. The CDR3 DNA follows: TGCAGTGCTAGACAAACAGGGGCCGGAGCTAACTATGGCTACACCTTC.

This clonotype showed up many times. The CDR3 reads CASSEALRGYNEQFF. DNA for the CDR3: TGTGCCAGCAGTGAAGCGCTTAGGGGCTACAATGAGCAGTTCTTC. This sequence joins TRBV2 and TRBJ2-1, with D tentatively TRBD1 (5 bases). V was cut by 0 bases and J by 3 bases, with 9 bases left in between. The CDR3 covers 15 residues. Germline V gives CDR1 SNHLY, CDR2 FYNNEI.

This clonotype is deemed medium-sized. The chain carries TRBV11-2 and TRBJ1-1, with TRBD1 as a possible D gene (5 bases). The V gene's germline CDR1 is SGHAT and CDR2 FQNNGV. V was shortened by 5 bases and J by 1 base, with 11 bases between the two germline ends. The CDR3 has 14 amino acids. CDR3 nucleotides: TGTGCCAGCAGCCCGGGACTAACGAACACTGAAGCTTTCTTT. It translates to CASSPGLTNTEAFF.

This clonotype has a count of ten or more. This CDR3 reads CASSVEWTGKQETQYF. For the CDR3, the DNA is TGTGCCAGCAGCGTAGAGTGGACAGGGAAGCAAGAGACCCAGTACTTC. The rearrangement links TRBV9 to TRBJ2-5; 8 nucleotides align to TRBD1. This CDR3 is 16 amino acids long. The germline gives CDR1 SGDLS, CDR2 YYNGEE. The junction had 6 bases not matched to a gene; V was cut back by 0 bases and J by 2 bases.

This clonotype was counted only a few times. The gene calls are TRBV5-6 and TRBJ1-4; D ambiguous. The germline CDR1 and CDR2 sequences are SGHDT and YYEEEE. Between the trimmed V and J ends, which lost 1 base and 1 base, there was a span of 11 bases. This CDR3 comprises 16 residues. In DNA form, the CDR3 reads TGTGCCAGCAGCTTGTGGCAAGAGGGAACTAATGAAAAACTGTTTTTT. Its translation is CASSLWQEGTNEKLFF.

In its sample, this clonotype was seen many times. The V call is TRBV3-1, the J call TRBJ1-4, with D unclear. This CDR3 has 14 residues. Germline CDR1 reads LGHDT; CDR2 reads YNNKEL (reference sequence). V was shortened by 0 bases and J by 5 bases, with 7 bases between the two germline ends. The CDR3 DNA reads TGTGCCAGCAGCCAAGACAGGTTAAATGAAAAACTGTTTTTT. Translating it yields CASSQDRLNEKLFF.

In its sample, this clonotype was seen a few times. This rearrangement joins TRBV7-3 to TRBJ2-2; D remains ambiguous. Trimming removed 6 bases from V and 0 bases from J, with 8 bases in between. This CDR3 region has 14 residues. CDR1 is SGHTA, CDR2 FQGTGA, per germline. CDR3 amino acids: CASRTDANTGELFF. In nucleotides, the CDR3 is TGTGCCAGCAGGACCGATGCGAACACCGGGGAGCTGTTTTTT.

This clonotype is medium-sized (0.01 to 0.1%). The rearrangement joins TRBV2 to TRBJ2-2; 10 bases line up with TRBD2. The germline gives CDR1 SNHLY, CDR2 FYNNEI. The length of the CDR3 is 14 residues. Trimming removed 4 bases from V and 6 bases from J; junction bases left unmatched: 2. The CDR3 protein is CASSALAGAGELFF. The CDR3 DNA sequence: TGTGCCAGCAGTGCCCTAGCGGGGGCCGGGGAGCTGTTTTTT.

This clonotype occurred many times. One end of the junction does not line up with germline, which may come from a read error. This chain links TRBV18 with TRBJ2-1, with D uncertain. Germline values: CDR1 KGHSH, CDR2 LQKENI. CDR3 length equals 14 residues. Here the CDR3 DNA reads TGTGCCAGCTCACCACCCGGCTCCAACAATGAGCAGTTCTTC. This codes for CASSPPGSNNEQFF.

This clonotype was seen many times. The rearrangement uses TRBV7-3 and TRBJ1-1; D not resolved. Per the germline V gene, CDR1 is SGHTA and CDR2 is FQGTGA. V lost 3 bases and J lost 0, with 5 bases in between. CDR3 length: 13 residues. The chain's CDR3 is CASSFTVNTEAFF. The CDR3 DNA reads TGTGCCAGCAGCTTTACAGTGAACACTGAAGCTTTCTTT.